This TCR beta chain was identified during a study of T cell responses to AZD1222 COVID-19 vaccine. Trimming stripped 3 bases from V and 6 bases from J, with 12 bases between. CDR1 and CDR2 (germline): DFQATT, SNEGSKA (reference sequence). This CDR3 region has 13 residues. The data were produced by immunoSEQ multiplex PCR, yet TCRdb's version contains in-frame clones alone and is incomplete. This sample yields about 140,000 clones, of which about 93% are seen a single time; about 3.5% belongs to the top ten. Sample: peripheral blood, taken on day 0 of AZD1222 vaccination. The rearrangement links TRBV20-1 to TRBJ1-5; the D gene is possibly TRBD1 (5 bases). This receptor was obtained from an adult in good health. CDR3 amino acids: CSASGTGGQPQHF. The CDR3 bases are TGCAGTGCTAGTGGGACCGGTGGTCAGCCCCAGCATTTT.